Listed here are 12 T cell receptor beta chains from one sample, sequenced in a study of blood T cell repertoires in COVID-19. The table came from immunoSEQ multiplex PCR; TCRdb's copy has only in-frame clones and leaves some out. The sample yields 150,000 or so clones, around 79% seen once. The specimen sequenced was peripheral blood. Receptors were obtained from an elderly man with acute or convalescent COVID-19.

V usage is TRBV2 and J usage is TRBJ2-7, with 8 bases aligning to TRBD1. This CDR3 has 12 residues. Germline V lookup: CDR1 SNHLY, CDR2 FYNNEI. V lost 6 bases to trimming and J lost 6 bases; unmatched junction nucleotides: 4. The chain's CDR3 is CASRDRASEQYV. DNA for the CDR3: TGTGCCAGCAGGGACAGGGCTTCCGAGCAGTACGTC.

This rearrangement joins TRBV18 to TRBJ2-5, with D maybe TRBD1 (6 bases). Germline V CDR1 and CDR2: KGHSH, LQKENI. V lost 2 bases, J lost 4 bases, and 11 bases lay in between. This CDR3 comprises 14 residues. The CDR3, as DNA: TGTGCCAGCTCACCAGTTGCCAGGGGAGAGACCCAGTACTTC. Translation: CASSPVARGETQYF.

This clone was seen once. This chain links TRBV5-6 with TRBJ1-2, with a tentative D call TRBD1 (5 bases). Germline loops: CDR1 SGHDT, CDR2 YYEEEE. The CDR3 runs to 14 residues. The ends were cut back, 0 bases at V and 8 bases at J, with 14 bases in the middle. For the CDR3, the DNA is TGTGCCAGCAGCTTGGTAGGAGGGACCCGCGGCTACACCTTC. Translated, it gives CASSLVGGTRGYTF.

V is TRBV30 and J is TRBJ1-2; D unclear. Trimming left V 4 bases short and J 0 bases short, with 9 bases between. In germline, CDR1 is GTSNPN, CDR2 SVGIG (reference sequence). The CDR3 totals 13 residues. The CDR3 sequence is CAWTRKANYGYTF. The CDR3 DNA reads TGTGCCTGGACGCGGAAAGCTAACTATGGCTACACCTTC.

The chain employs TRBV5-3 and TRBJ1-5, with 7 nucleotides matching TRBD1. TRBV5-3 is flagged as an ORF with uncertain function. Unmatched junction bases numbered 18, after V lost 5 bases and J lost 7 bases. The CDR3 is 17 residues long. The CDR3 protein is CARSLNYPGQSGQPQHF. CDR3 in DNA: TGTGCCAGAAGTTTGAATTACCCGGGACAGTCAGGCCAGCCCCAGCATTTT.

The V and J genes are TRBV7-6 and TRBJ1-6; TRBD1 might be the D (5 bases). The V gene's germline CDR1 is SGHVS and CDR2 FNYEAQ. The CDR3 length is 15 residues. The V end was cut by 1 base, the J end by 7 bases, with 11 bases between. The DNA for the CDR3 is TGTGCCAGCAGCTTAGGGGGACTGCGAAATTCACCCCTCCACTTT. It specifies CASSLGGLRNSPLHF.

J is TRBJ2-3 and V is TRBV4-2; 10 bases fit TRBD2. Germline-derived CDR1 and CDR2 are LGHNA and YNFKEQ. V lost 0 bases, J lost 8 bases, and 11 bases stayed unmatched. The CDR3 has 17 residues. This chain's CDR3 is CASSQDLLAGRQGTQYF. The CDR3 region has the DNA TGTGCCAGCAGCCAAGATCTACTAGCGGGGCGCCAGGGTACGCAGTATTTT.

J is TRBJ1-5 and V is TRBV6-5, with 7 bases aligning to TRBD1. The V gene end was trimmed by 6 bases and the J gene end by 0 bases; junction bases not matched to a gene: 2. Germline V lookup: CDR1 MNHEY, CDR2 SVGAGI. This CDR3 comprises 14 residues. CDR3 sequence (DNA): TGTGCCAGCAGACAGGGGTATAGCAATCAGCCCCAGCATTTT. It yields the protein CASRQGYSNQPQHF.

The V call is TRBV2, the J call TRBJ1-6; 7 bases agree with TRBD1. CDR3 length: 13 residues. The germline V gene has CDR1 SNHLY and CDR2 FYNNEI. J gave up 5 bases and V 8 bases, and 3 bases lay outside the gene matches. DNA for the CDR3: TGTGCCAGCCGAGACAGGGATAATTCACCCCTCCACTTT. This translates into CASRDRDNSPLHF.

The CDR3 bases are TGTGCCGCCCTAAGCGGGGGGAGTAGGGACACTGAAGCTTTCTTT. It yields the protein CAALSGGSRDTEAFF. The chain combines TRBV28 with TRBJ1-1, with a tentative D call TRBD1 (5 bases). The germline V and J ends were trimmed by 11 bases and 3 bases, with 22 bases remaining between them. The CDR3 consists of 15 residues. Germline CDR1 MDHEN, CDR2 SYDVKM.

This clone came up once. The V and J genes are TRBV18 and TRBJ1-6; 7 bases line up with TRBD1. The junction had 1 base not matched to a gene; V was cut back by 3 bases and J by 5 bases. Germline loops: CDR1 KGHSH, CDR2 LQKENI. This CDR3 region has 14 residues. The CDR3 nucleotides are TGTGCCAGCTCACCCGGGACAGATAATTCACCCCTCCACTTT. It specifies CASSPGTDNSPLHF.

The chain carries TRBV11-3 and TRBJ2-5; maybe TRBD1 (5 bases). Germline values: CDR1 SGHNT, CDR2 YENEEA. There are 13 residues in the CDR3. V gave up 0 bases and J gave up 5 bases, with 7 bases separating them. The CDR3 DNA is TGTGCCAGCAGCTTAGAGGGGCCGGAGACCCAGTACTTC. As protein: CASSLEGPETQYF.